The clone carrying this TCR beta chain was counted only a few times. V was clipped by 4 bases and J by 0 bases, with 16 bases between them. Germline V gene sequence: CDR1 MGHRA, CDR2 YSYEKL. The CDR3 loop spans 18 amino acids. It was the library that attached unique molecular identifiers to individual cDNA molecules. Using its own MiXCR run on the RACE reads, TCRdb lists one record per CDR3 protein. The table lists some 300,000 distinct CDR3 sequences, 5.5% of them singletons. This sample was taken from a study of human T cells and chemical hapten exposure. Across the study: Predominantly women, the patients had alopecia areata, totalis or universalis.

As for time point: pre-sensitization, week 0. Regarding treatment: therapeutic diphenylcyclopropenone sensitization with weekly scalp DPC. Extraction of total RNA was performed on unfractionated whole blood. The chain combines TRBV4-1 with TRBJ2-6; tentatively, D is TRBD1 (8 bases). Sequencing was performed on whole blood, taken in connection with sensitization to the hapten diphenylcyclopropenone (DPC). This TCR was sampled from a young woman with alopecia areata. Some clones in this sample may be carry-over from other donors' samples. CDR3 sequence (DNA): TGCGCCAGCAGCCGTACAGGGGGGGGAAGCTCTGGGGCCAACGTCCTGACTTTC. Its translation is CASSRTGGGSSGANVLTF.